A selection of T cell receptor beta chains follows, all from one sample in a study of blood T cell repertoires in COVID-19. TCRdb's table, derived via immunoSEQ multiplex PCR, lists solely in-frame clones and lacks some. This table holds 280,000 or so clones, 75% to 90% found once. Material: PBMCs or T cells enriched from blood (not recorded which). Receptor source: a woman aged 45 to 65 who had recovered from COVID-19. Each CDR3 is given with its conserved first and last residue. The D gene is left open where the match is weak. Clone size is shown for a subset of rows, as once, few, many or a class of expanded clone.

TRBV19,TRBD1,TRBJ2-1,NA,TGTGCCAGTAGTATCGGACAGGGGCTCAGGAATGAGCAGTTCTTC,CASSIGQGLRNEQFF
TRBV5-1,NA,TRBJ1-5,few,TGCGCCAGCAGCTTTACGGTAGATCAGCCCCAGCATTTT,CASSFTVDQPQHF
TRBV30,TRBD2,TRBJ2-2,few,TGTGCCTGGAGTGGGCTAGCGGGAGCGAACACCGGGGAGCTGTTTTTT,CAWSGLAGANTGELFF
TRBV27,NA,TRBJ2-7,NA,TGTGCCAGCAGTTTGCAGGGAAACTACGAGCAGTACTTC,CASSLQGNYEQYF
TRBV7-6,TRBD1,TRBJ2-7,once,TGTGCCAGCAGCTCCCGACAGGGCCCCTACGAGCAGTACTTC,CASSSRQGPYEQYF
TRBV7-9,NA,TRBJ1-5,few,TGTGCCAGCAGCCAGGCCAATCAGCCCCAGCATTTT,CASSQANQPQHF
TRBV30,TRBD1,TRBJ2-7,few,TGTGCCTGGGAGACCGGGACAGGGGCCCACGAGCAGTACTTC,CAWETGTGAHEQYF
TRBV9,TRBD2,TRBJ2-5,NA,TGTGCCAGCACCCGGGCGGGAGACCTACAAGAGACCCAGTACTTC,CASTRAGDLQETQYF
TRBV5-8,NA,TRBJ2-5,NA,TGTGCCAGCAGCTTGGGTTCGGGACATCCCCAAGAGACCCAGTACTTC,CASSLGSGHPQETQYF
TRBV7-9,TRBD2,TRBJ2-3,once,TGTGCCAGCAGCCCGTCGGGACTATCAGACGACCGCACAGATACGCAGTATTTT,CASSPSGLSDDRTDTQYF
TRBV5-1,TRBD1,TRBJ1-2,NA,TGCGCCAGCAGCTGGGGCACTGGCAGGGGGACTCAAGCCTATGGCTACACCTTC,CASSWGTGRGTQAYGYTF
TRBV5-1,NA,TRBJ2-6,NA,TGCGCCAGCAGGAAGGACAGCTACACTAAGATGGGTTCTGGGGCCAACGTCCTGACTTTC,CASRKDSYTKMGSGANVLTF
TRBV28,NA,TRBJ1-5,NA,TGTGCCAGCAATTACGCCGGTAGCAATCAGCCCCAGCATTTT,CASNYAGSNQPQHF
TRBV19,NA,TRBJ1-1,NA,TGTGCCAGTAGTGGCATTGCTGCTGAAGCTTTCTTT,CASSGIAAEAFF
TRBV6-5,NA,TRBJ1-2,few,TGTGCCAGCAGTTACTCGGGAGGCCGCTGGGGCTACACCTTC,CASSYSGGRWGYTF
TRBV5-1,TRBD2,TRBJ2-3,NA,TGCGCCAGCAGCTCGGGCCGTGGGACTAGTAGCACAGATACGCAGTATTTT,CASSSGRGTSSTDTQYF
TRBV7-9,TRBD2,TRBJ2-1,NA,TGTGCCAGCAGCAGCCTAGCGGGGGGGCGGTTCTTC,CASSSLAGGRFF
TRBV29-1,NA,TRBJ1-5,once,TGCAGCGTTGTGGGGGGAATCAATCAGCCCCAGCATTTT,CSVVGGINQPQHF
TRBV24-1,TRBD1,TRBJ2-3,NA,TGTGCCACCAGTGACTTTAATACAGGGGGCACAGATACGCAGTATTTT,CATSDFNTGGTDTQYF
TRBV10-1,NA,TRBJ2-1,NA,TGCGCCAGCAGTGAGTCGGCCGTGGATGAGCAGTTCTTC,CASSESAVDEQFF
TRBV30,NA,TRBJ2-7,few,TGTGCCTGGAGTGTACTATACGAGCAGTACTTC,CAWSVLYEQYF
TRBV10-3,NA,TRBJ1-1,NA,TGTGCCATCAGTCAATCAGGGGTCACTGAAGCTTTCTTT,CAISQSGVTEAFF
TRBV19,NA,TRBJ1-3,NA,TGTGCCAGTCACCGGTCTCGGGGAAATTCTGGAAACACCATATATTTT,CASHRSRGNSGNTIYF
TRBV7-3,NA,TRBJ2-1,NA,TGTGCCAGCAGCTCGGGGAAGATATCATACAATGAGCAGTTCTTC,CASSSGKISYNEQFF
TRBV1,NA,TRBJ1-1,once,TGCACCAGCAGCCAAGTAATGGGACACAGAAGGAACACTGAAGCTTTCTTT,CTSSQVMGHRRNTEAFF
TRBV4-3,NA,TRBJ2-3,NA,TGCGCCAGCAGCCCACAGCGGCTCAGCACAGATACGCAGTATTTT,CASSPQRLSTDTQYF
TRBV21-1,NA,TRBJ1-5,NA,TGTGCCAGCAGCAAAGGACTGGGACAGTTGGGGCCACAGCCCCAGCATTTT,CASSKGLGQLGPQPQHF
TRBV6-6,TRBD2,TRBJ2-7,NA,TGTGCCAGCAGTCCACCCGGACTAGCGGGAGGAATGGGCCTCGAGCAGTACTTC,CASSPPGLAGGMGLEQYF
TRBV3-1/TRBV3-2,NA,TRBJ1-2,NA,TGTGCCAGCAGCCGAAGCTTTATTGGTGTATCTAACTATGGCTACACCTTC,CASSRSFIGVSNYGYTF
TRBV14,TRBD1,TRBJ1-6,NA,TGTGCCAGCAGCCAAGATTACAGGGGTTCACCCCTCCACTTT,CASSQDYRGSPLHF
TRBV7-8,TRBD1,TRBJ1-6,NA,TGTGCCAGCAGCTTAGAGGGGGCAAATTCACCCCTCCACTTT,CASSLEGANSPLHF
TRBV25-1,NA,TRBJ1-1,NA,TGTGCCAGCAGTGATCAAGGGCGAGGGGGCACTGAAGCTTTCTTT,CASSDQGRGGTEAFF
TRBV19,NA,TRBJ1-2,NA,TGTGCCAGTAGTATAGGAGGGCATGGCTACACCTTC,CASSIGGHGYTF
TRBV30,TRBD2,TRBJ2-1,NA,TGTGCCTGGGGAGCGGGAGGGCTAAAAATAAACAATGAGCAGTTCTTC,CAWGAGGLKINNEQFF
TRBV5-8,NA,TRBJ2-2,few,TGTGCCAGCAGCTTGGTTTTAAGCGGAGCCTCAGAGGAGCTGTTTTTT,CASSLVLSGASEELFF
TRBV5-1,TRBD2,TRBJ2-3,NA,TGCGCCAGCACCGCTAGCGGCGCAGATACGCAGTATTTT,CASTASGADTQYF
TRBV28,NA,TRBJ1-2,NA,TGTGCCAGCAGTTTAGAAGGAGGGAACTATGGCTACACCTTC,CASSLEGGNYGYTF
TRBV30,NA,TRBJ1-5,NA,TGTGCCTGGAGCTGGTCGGGGGGCGGGGGGTATCAGCCCCAGCATTTT,CAWSWSGGGGYQPQHF
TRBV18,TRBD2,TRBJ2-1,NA,TGTGCCAGCTCACCACTAGCGGGGGGATACAATGAGCAGTTCTTC,CASSPLAGGYNEQFF
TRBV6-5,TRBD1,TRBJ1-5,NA,TGTGCCAGCAGATCGACAGGGTTGGGTGTTCAGCCCCAGCATTTT,CASRSTGLGVQPQHF
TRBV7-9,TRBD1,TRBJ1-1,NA,TGTGCCAGCAGCTTCACCTCAGGGGGCTCGGGAGCTTTCTTT,CASSFTSGGSGAFF
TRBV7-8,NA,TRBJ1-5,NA,TGTGCCAGCAGCCAGACAGTTAATAGCAATCAGCCCCAGCATTTT,CASSQTVNSNQPQHF
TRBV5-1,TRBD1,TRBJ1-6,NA,TGCGCCAGCAGTAACAGACAGGGAGGTAATTCACCCCTCCACTTT,CASSNRQGGNSPLHF
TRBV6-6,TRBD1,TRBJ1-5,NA,TGTGCCAGCACCTCGGACAGGGATATAAATCAGCCCCAGCATTTT,CASTSDRDINQPQHF
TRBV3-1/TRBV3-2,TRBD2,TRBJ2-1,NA,TGTGCCAGCAGCCAAGCGGCTAGCGGGGGTAAGGAGTTCTTC,CASSQAASGGKEFF
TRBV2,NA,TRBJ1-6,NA,TGTGCCAGCAGTGAAGCTGTACAGCTCAATTCACCCCTCCACTTT,CASSEAVQLNSPLHF
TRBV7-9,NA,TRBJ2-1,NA,TGTGCCAGCAGAAAGGGGTCTAGTGGGTCCTACAATGAGCAGTTCTTC,CASRKGSSGSYNEQFF
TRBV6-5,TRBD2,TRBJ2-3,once,TGTGCCAGCAGTTACGTGGGCGGGAGGTCCACAGATACGCAGTATTTT,CASSYVGGRSTDTQYF
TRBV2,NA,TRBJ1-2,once,TGTGCCAGCAGCCCGACGAATAGCCTCTATGGCTACACCTTC,CASSPTNSLYGYTF
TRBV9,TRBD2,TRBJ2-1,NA,TGTGCCAGCAGCGGACCAGGACTAGGTACCAATGAGCAGTTCTTC,CASSGPGLGTNEQFF
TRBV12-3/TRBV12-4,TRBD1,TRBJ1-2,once,TGTGCCAGCATCGACAGGGACAATGGCTACACCTTC,CASIDRDNGYTF
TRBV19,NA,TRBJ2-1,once,TGTGCCAGTAGTATCGGTCAGGGGCCCTACAATGAGCAGTTCTTC,CASSIGQGPYNEQFF
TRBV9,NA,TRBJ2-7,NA,TGTGCCAGCAGCGTAGATTCAGGAAACTACGAGCAGTACTTC,CASSVDSGNYEQYF